The 7 T cell receptor beta chains below were found in one sample sequenced in a study of Ad26.COV2.S vaccination and SARS-CoV-2 variants. Indicated treatment: around 19 received Ad26.COV2.S at low or high dose, single or two shots; 5 received placebo; per-sample allocation not given. Day 63 following the first vaccine or placebo injection was when the samples were taken. TCRdb's table, derived via immunoSEQ multiplex PCR, lists solely in-frame clones and lacks some. This table holds roughly 320,000 clones, roughly 91% found once. The starting material was peripheral blood, obtained in a trial of Ad26.COV2.S vaccine versus placebo. The origin of the receptors is a person between 18 and 60 years old who received the Ad26.COV2.S COVID-19 vaccine or a placebo.

The rearrangement uses TRBV10-3 and TRBJ1-6; 8 bases align to TRBD1. CDR3 size: 15 residues. The J segment lost 14 bases and the V segment lost 5 bases, leaving 14 bases of the junction unmatched. CDR1 ENHRY and CDR2 SYGVKD come from the germline V gene. CDR3 nucleotides: TGTGCCATCAGTAGGGGGGGACAGGCCGCCGAGTCCCTCCACTTT. It is translated as CAISRGGQAAESLHF.

This chain links TRBV5-4 with TRBJ2-7, with a weak D call TRBD2 (5 bases). Deletions cut 4 bases from V and 2 bases from J, with 10 bases between. The CDR3 spans 13 residues. Germline V gene data show CDR1 as SGHNT and CDR2 as YYREEE (reference sequence). CDR3 sequence: CASSPPGAYEQYF. The DNA of the CDR3 is TGTGCCAGCAGCCCCCCCGGGGCCTACGAGCAGTACTTC.

DNA of the CDR3: TGTGCCAGCAGCGCCCTAGCGGGGGGCCTCTACAATGAGCAGTTCTTC. Residues: CASSALAGGLYNEQFF. V and J are TRBV9 and TRBJ2-1; 11 nucleotides align to TRBD2. The CDR3 extends over 16 amino acids. V lost 3 bases and J lost 3; bases outside the gene matches: 5. Germline CDR1 SGDLS, CDR2 YYNGEE.

Worth noting for this clone: Different DNA sequences within this sample yield the same CDR3. J is TRBJ2-7 and V is TRBV27; 13 nucleotides agree with TRBD2. J was trimmed by 4 bases and V by 3 bases; bases with no gene match: 0. Germline values: CDR1 MNHEY, CDR2 SMNVEV (reference sequence). The CDR3 is made up of 14 amino acids. The chain's CDR3 is CASSLTSGGYEQYF. The CDR3 DNA sequence: TGTGCCAGCAGTTTGACTAGCGGGGGGTACGAGCAGTACTTC.

The chain carries TRBV2 and TRBJ1-2, with 9 positions matching TRBD1. The CDR3 runs to 14 residues. V gave up 8 bases and J gave up 6 bases; unmatched junction bases: 10. The germline gives CDR1 SNHLY, CDR2 FYNNEI. Written as DNA, the CDR3 is TGTGCCAGCGGACTTACAGGGGGCGGGAATGGCTACACCTTC. The encoded protein is CASGLTGGGNGYTF.

This sequence joins TRBV30 and TRBJ1-2, with 7 bases matching TRBD1. The CDR3 has 13 amino acids. Unmatched junction bases numbered 8, after V lost 4 bases and J lost 6 bases. Germline CDR1 is GTSNPN and CDR2 is SVGIG (reference sequence). The CDR3 region has the DNA TGTGCCTGGATTGGACAGGCGTCTCATGGCTACACCTTC. As protein: CAWIGQASHGYTF.

This chain links TRBV25-1 with TRBJ2-3; 9 nucleotides agree with TRBD2. V dropped 4 bases and J dropped 1; count of bases not matched to a gene: 6. There are 16 residues in the CDR3. Germline V gene data show CDR1 as MGHDK and CDR2 as SYGVNS. Here the CDR3 DNA reads TGTGCCAGCAGTGTACTAGCGGGCGGCCGCACAGATACGCAGTATTTT. This encodes CASSVLAGGRTDTQYF.